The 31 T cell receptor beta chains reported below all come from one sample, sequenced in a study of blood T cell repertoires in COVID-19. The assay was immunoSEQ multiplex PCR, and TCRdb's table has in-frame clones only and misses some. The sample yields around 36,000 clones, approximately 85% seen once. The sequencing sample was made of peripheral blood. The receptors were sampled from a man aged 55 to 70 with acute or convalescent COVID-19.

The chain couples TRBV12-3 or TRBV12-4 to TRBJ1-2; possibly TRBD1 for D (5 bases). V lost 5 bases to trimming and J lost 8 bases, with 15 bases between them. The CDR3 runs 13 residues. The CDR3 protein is CASSTDQGRGYTF. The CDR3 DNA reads TGTGCCAGCAGTACAGACCAGGGTCGCGGCTACACCTTC.

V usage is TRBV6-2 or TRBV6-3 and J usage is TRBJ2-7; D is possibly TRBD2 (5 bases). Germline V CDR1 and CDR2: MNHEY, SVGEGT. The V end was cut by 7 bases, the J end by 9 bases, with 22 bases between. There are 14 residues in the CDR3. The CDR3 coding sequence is TGTGCCAGCACCCCACAGAAGGACTCGACCTTGCAGTACTTC. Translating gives CASTPQKDSTLQYF.

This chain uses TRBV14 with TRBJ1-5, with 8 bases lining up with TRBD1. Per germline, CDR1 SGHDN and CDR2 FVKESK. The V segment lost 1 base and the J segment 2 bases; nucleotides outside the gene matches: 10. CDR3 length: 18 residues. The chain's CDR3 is CASSQALRTGFGNQPQHF. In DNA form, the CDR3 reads TGTGCCAGCAGCCAAGCCCTCAGGACAGGGTTTGGCAATCAGCCCCAGCATTTT.

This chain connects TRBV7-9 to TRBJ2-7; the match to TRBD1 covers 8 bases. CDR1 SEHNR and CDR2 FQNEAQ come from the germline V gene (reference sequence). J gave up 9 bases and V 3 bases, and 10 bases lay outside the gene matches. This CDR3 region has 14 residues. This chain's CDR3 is CASSLSGGRGRQYF. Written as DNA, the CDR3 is TGTGCCAGCAGCTTGTCAGGGGGCAGAGGTAGGCAGTACTTC.

The CDR3 is CASSRGTETQYF. The CDR3 DNA reads TGTGCCAGCAGCCGAGGAACAGAGACCCAGTACTTC. The V gene is TRBV11-3, the J gene TRBJ2-5; no reliable D call. CDR1 is SGHNT and CDR2 is YENEEA in the germline V gene. V was trimmed by 5 bases and J by 4 bases, leaving 8 bases between them. The CDR3 is made up of 12 amino acids.

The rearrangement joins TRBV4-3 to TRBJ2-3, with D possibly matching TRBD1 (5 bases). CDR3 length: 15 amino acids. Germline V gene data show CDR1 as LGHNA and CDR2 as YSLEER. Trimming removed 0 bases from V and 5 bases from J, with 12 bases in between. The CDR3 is CASSQDSQGRDTQYF. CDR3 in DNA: TGCGCCAGCAGCCAAGATTCGCAGGGTCGAGATACGCAGTATTTT.

CDR3 sequence reads: CSAPGIDTQYF. The CDR3 bases are TGCAGTGCTCCAGGGATAGATACGCAGTATTTT. V usage is TRBV20-1 and J usage is TRBJ2-3; D might be TRBD1 (5 bases). Germline-derived CDR1 and CDR2 are DFQATT and SNEGSKA (reference sequence). The CDR3 sequence is 11 residues long. Trimming cost V 5 bases and J 5 bases, with 8 bases left between them.

This CDR3 is CASSQPGGRTFF. The CDR3 DNA is TGTGCCAGCAGCCAACCGGGGGGGAGAACTTTCTTT. This chain uses TRBV3-1 (or the pseudogene TRBV3-2) with TRBJ1-1; a weak D match, TRBD1 (5 bases). The germline CDR1 and CDR2 sequences are LGHDT and YNNKEL (reference sequence). V was clipped by 2 bases and J by 12 bases, with 13 bases between them. The CDR3 totals 12 residues.

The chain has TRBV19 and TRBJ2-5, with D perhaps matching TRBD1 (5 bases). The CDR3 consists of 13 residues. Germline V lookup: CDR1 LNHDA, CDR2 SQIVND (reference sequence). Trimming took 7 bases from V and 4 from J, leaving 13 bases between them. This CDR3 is CASTRRGGETQYF. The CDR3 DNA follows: TGTGCCAGTACCCGAAGGGGTGGAGAGACCCAGTACTTC.

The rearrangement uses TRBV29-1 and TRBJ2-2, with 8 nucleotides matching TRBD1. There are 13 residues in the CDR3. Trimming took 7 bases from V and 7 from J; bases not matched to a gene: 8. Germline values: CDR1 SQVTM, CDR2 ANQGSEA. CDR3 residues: CSGRQGLVGELFF. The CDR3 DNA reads TGCAGCGGCCGACAGGGGTTGGTCGGGGAGCTGTTTTTT.

The CDR3 DNA is TGTGCCAGCAGTGGGGTACCAAGCGGGGCCGCCGGCGAGCAGTACTTC. Protein product: CASSGVPSGAAGEQYF. This chain uses TRBV2 with TRBJ2-7; the match to TRBD2 covers 7 bases. The CDR3 length is 16 residues. The trim removed 4 bases at V and 6 bases at J, leaving 15 bases unmatched. CDR1 and CDR2 (germline): SNHLY, FYNNEI.

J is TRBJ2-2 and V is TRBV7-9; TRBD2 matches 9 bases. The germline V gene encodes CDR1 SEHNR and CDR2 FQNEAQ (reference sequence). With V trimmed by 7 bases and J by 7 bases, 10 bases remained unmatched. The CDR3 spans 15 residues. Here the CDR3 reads CASTGGRAQGGELFF. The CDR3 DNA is TGTGCCAGCACCGGCGGGAGGGCCCAAGGCGGGGAGCTGTTTTTT.

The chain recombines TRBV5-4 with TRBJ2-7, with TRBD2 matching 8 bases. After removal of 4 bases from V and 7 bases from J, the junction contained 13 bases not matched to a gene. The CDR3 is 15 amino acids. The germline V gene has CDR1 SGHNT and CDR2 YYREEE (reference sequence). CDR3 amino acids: CASSALAEGVREQYF. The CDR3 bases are TGTGCCAGCAGCGCACTAGCGGAAGGAGTTAGGGAGCAGTACTTC. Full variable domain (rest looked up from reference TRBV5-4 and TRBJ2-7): ETGVTQSPTHLIKTRGQQVTLRCSSQSGHNTVSWYQQALGQGPQFIFQYYREEENGRGNFPPRFSGLQFPNYSSELNVNALELDDSALYLCASSALAEGVREQYFGPGTRLTVT.

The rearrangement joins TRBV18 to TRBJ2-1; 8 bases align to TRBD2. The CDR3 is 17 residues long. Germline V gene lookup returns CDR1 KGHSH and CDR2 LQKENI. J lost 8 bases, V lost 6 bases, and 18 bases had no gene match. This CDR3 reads CASSLDVAGGSLDEQFF. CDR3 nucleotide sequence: TGTGCCAGCTCGTTGGACGTTGCGGGGGGCTCATTGGATGAGCAGTTCTTC.

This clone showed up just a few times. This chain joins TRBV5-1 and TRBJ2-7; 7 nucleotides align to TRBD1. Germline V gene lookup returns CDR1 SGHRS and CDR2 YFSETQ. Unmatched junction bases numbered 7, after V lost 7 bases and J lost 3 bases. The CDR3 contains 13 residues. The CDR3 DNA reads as TGCGCCAGCCACTGGGACAGCGACTACGAGCAGTACTTC. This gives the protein CASHWDSDYEQYF.

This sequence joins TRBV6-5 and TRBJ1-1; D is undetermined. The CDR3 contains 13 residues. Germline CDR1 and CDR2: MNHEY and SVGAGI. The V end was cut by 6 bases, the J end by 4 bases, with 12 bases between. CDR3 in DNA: TGTGCCAGCAGCCTGGAGGTGGGCACTGAAGCTTTCTTT. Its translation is CASSLEVGTEAFF.

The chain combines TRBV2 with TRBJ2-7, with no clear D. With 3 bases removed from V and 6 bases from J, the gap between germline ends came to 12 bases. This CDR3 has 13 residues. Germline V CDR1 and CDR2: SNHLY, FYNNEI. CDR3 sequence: CASSDGTSGEQYF. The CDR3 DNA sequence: TGTGCCAGCAGTGACGGTACTTCGGGCGAGCAGTACTTC.

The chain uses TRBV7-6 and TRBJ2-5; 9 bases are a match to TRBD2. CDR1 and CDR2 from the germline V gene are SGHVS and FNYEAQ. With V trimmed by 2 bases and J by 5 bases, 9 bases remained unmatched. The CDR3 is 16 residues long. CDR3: CASSLLGSGRGETQYF. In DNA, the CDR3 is TGTGCCAGCAGCTTACTAGGTAGCGGGAGAGGGGAGACCCAGTACTTC. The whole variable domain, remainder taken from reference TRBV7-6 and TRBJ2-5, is GAGVSQSPRYKVTKRGQDVALRCDPISGHVSLYWYRQALGQGPEFLTYFNYEAQQDKSGLPNDRFSAERPEGSISTLTIQRTEQRDSAMYRCASSLLGSGRGETQYFGPGTRLLVL.

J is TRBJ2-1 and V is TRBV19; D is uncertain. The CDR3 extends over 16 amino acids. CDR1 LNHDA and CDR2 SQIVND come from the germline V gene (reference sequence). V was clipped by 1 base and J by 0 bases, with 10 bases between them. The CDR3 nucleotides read TGTGCCAGTAGTATAGCCACCCTGAGCTCCTACAATGAGCAGTTCTTC. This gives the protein CASSIATLSSYNEQFF. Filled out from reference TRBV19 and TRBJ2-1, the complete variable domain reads DGGITQSPKYLFRKEGQNVTLSCEQNLNHDAMYWYRQDPGQGLRLIYYSQIVNDFQKGDIAEGYSVSREKKESFPLTVTSAQKNPTAFYLCASSIATLSSYNEQFFGPGTRLTVL.

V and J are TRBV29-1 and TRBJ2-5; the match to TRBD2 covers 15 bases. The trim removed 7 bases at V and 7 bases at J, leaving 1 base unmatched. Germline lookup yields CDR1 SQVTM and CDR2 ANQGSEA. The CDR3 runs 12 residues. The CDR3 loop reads CSGTSGRGTQYF. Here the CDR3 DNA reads TGCAGCGGGACTAGCGGGAGGGGGACCCAGTACTTC.

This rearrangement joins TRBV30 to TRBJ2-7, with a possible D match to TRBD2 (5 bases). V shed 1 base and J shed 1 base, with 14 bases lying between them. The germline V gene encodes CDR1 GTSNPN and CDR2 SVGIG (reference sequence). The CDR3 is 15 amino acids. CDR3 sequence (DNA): TGTGCCTGGAGTGGCAGCCGGGGAACGTCCTACGAGCAGTACTTC. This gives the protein CAWSGSRGTSYEQYF.

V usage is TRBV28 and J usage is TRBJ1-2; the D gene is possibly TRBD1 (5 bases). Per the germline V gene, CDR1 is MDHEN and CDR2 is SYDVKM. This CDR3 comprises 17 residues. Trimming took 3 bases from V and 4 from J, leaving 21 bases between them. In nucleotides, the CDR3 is TGTGCCAGCAGTTTCCCCCTGGGCTCTCAGGGTACCTATGGCTACACCTTC. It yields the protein CASSFPLGSQGTYGYTF.

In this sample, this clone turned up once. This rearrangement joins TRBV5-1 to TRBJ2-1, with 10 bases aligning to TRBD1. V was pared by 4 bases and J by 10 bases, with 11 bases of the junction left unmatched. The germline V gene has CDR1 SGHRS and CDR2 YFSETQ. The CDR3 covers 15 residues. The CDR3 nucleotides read TGCGCCAGCAGCCCGATCCCGGGACAGGGGAAGGAGCAGTTCTTC. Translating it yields CASSPIPGQGKEQFF.

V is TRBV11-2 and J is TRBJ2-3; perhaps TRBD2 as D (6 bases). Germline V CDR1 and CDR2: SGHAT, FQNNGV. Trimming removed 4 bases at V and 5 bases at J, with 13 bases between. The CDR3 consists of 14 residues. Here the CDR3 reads CASSWRGREDTQYF. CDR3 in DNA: TGTGCCAGCAGCTGGCGGGGTAGGGAAGATACGCAGTATTTT.

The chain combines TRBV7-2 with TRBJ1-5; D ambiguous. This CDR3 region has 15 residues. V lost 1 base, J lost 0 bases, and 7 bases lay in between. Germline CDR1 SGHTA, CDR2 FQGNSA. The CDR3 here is CASSLGAVSNQPQHF. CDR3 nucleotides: TGTGCCAGCAGCTTAGGGGCAGTTAGCAATCAGCCCCAGCATTTT.

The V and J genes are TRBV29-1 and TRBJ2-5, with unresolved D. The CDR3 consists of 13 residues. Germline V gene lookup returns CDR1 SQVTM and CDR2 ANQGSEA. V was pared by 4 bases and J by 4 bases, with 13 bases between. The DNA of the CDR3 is TGCAGCGTTGGGGCTGGAATAGGAGAGACCCAGTACTTC. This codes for CSVGAGIGETQYF.

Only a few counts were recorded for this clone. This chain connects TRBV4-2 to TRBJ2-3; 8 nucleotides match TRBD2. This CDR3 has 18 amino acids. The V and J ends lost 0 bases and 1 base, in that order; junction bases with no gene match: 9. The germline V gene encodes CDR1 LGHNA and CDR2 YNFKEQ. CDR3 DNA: TGTGCCAGCAGCCAAGATATCGGGACTAGTACCGGCACAGATACGCAGTATTTT. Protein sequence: CASSQDIGTSTGTDTQYF.

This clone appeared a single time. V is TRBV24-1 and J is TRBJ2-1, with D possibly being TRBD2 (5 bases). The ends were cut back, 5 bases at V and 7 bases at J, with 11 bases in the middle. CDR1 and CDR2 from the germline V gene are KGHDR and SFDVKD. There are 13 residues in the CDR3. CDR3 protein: CATSVGNLNEQFF. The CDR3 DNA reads TGTGCCACCAGTGTCGGGAATCTGAATGAGCAGTTCTTC.

CDR3 nucleotide sequence: TGTGCCAGCAGCGGTATAATTAACTATGGCTACACCTTC. Its translation: CASSGIINYGYTF. The V call is TRBV28, the J call TRBJ1-2, with D unclear. Trimming removed 6 bases at V and 1 base at J, with 9 bases between. Germline lookup yields CDR1 MDHEN and CDR2 SYDVKM. The CDR3 sequence is 13 residues long.

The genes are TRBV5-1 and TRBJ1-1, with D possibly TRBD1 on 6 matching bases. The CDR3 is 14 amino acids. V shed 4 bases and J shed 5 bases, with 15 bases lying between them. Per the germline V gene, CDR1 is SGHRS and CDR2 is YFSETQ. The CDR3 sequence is CASSLTQGSTEAFF. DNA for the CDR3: TGCGCCAGCAGCCTCACGCAGGGGTCAACTGAAGCTTTCTTT.

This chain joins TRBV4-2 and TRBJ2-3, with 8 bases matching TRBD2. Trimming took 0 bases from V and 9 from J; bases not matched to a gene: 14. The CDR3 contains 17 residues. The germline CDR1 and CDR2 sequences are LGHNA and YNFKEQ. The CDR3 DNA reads TGTGCCAGCAGCCAAGAGGCAGCGGGAGCCCCGGCCGGGACGCAGTATTTT. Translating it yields CASSQEAAGAPAGTQYF.